The 16 T cell receptor beta chains in this list originate from one sample, sequenced in a study of blood T cell repertoires in COVID-19. Profiling relied on immunoSEQ multiplex PCR, and the TCRdb table lists in-frame clones only, not all of them. The repertoire has about 180,000 clones, approximately 86% of them found once; the top ten carry less than 3.5%. Sequenced material: peripheral blood. These receptors were obtained from a woman aged 25 to 39 with active or convalescent COVID-19.

The chain has TRBV11-3 and TRBJ2-2; a weak D match, TRBD1 (5 bases). CDR1 SGHNT and CDR2 YENEEA come from the germline V gene. The V gene lost 7 bases and the J gene lost 6 bases, with 18 bases spanning the gap. This CDR3 region has 15 residues. CDR3 amino acids: CASKGRSKGPGELFF. CDR3 sequence (DNA): TGTGCCAGCAAGGGTCGGAGCAAGGGGCCCGGGGAGCTGTTTTTT.

This rearrangement joins TRBV6-5 to TRBJ1-1; D remains unclear. The CDR3 contains 13 residues. Germline CDR1 MNHEY, CDR2 SVGAGI. The V end was cut by 11 bases, the J end by 0 bases, with 13 bases between. CDR3 residues: CAAMSGMNTEAFF. The CDR3 coding sequence is TGTGCCGCCATGTCGGGGATGAACACTGAAGCTTTCTTT.

The chain uses TRBV11-2 and TRBJ2-3; 11 nucleotides line up with TRBD2. V shed 4 bases and J 2 bases; nucleotides not matched to a gene: 5. Germline CDR1 and CDR2: SGHAT and FQNNGV. This CDR3 contains 16 residues. The DNA for the CDR3 is TGTGCCAGCAGCTGGGGACTAGCGGTACCCACAGATACGCAGTATTTT. It is translated as CASSWGLAVPTDTQYF.

This sequence joins TRBV2 and TRBJ2-5, with 10 bases fitting TRBD2. Germline V lookup: CDR1 SNHLY, CDR2 FYNNEI. J lost 3 bases, V lost 1 base, and 2 bases had no gene match. This CDR3 is 15 amino acids long. The CDR3 sequence: CASSEGTSGKETQYF. In nucleotides, the CDR3 is TGTGCCAGCAGTGAAGGTACTAGCGGGAAAGAGACCCAGTACTTC.

The CDR3 loop reads CASSQIRGVGEQYF. For the CDR3, the DNA is TGTGCCAGCAGCCAAATCAGGGGAGTGGGCGAGCAGTACTTC. The J gene is TRBJ2-7, the V gene TRBV3-1 (or the pseudogene TRBV3-2); weak D call: TRBD1 (6 bases). V lost 2 bases, J lost 6 bases, and 14 bases lay in between. Germline V CDR1 and CDR2: LGHDT, YNNKEL (reference sequence). The CDR3 spans 14 residues.

As to this clone: Germline and junction disagree at one end, which may indicate a read error. This chain uses TRBV7-7 with TRBJ1-1; no clear D. The CDR3 contains 13 residues. Germline V gene lookup returns CDR1 SSHAT and CDR2 FNYEAQ (reference sequence). CDR3 bases: TGTGCTAGCAGCTTAGCGAGGGAGACTGAAGCTTTCTTT. It encodes CASSLARETEAFF.

The chain combines TRBV5-5 with TRBJ2-5; D possibly corresponds to TRBD1 (5 bases). Germline V gene data show CDR1 as SGHKS and CDR2 as YYEKEE (reference sequence). Trimming left V 2 bases short and J 3 bases short, with 8 bases between. This CDR3 region has 13 residues. The CDR3 loop is CASSLQEEETQYF. In nucleotides, the CDR3 is TGTGCCAGCAGCTTACAGGAAGAAGAGACCCAGTACTTC.

The V call is TRBV12-5, the J call TRBJ1-5, with 10 bases that match TRBD1. J was trimmed by 6 bases and V by 6 bases; bases with no gene match: 8. Germline-derived CDR1 and CDR2 are LGHNT and FRNRAP. The length of the CDR3 is 15 residues. The CDR3 is CASGDPRTGGQPQHF. Here the CDR3 DNA reads TGTGCTAGTGGGGACCCTCGGACAGGGGGTCAGCCCCAGCATTTT. The full variable domain, rest sourced from reference TRBV12-5 and TRBJ1-5, is DARVTQTPRHKVTEMGQEVTMRCQPILGHNTVFWYRQTMMQGLELLAYFRNRAPLDDSGMPKDRFSAEMPDATLATLKIQPSEPRDSAVYFCASGDPRTGGQPQHFGDGTRLSIL.

This chain joins TRBV19 and TRBJ2-1, with 7 bases matching TRBD2. Germline loops: CDR1 LNHDA, CDR2 SQIVND (reference sequence). CDR3 length: 15 amino acids. Trimming removed 3 bases from V and 3 bases from J; junction bases left unmatched: 5. The CDR3 sequence is CASSMEGRDYNEQFF. CDR3 in DNA: TGTGCCAGTAGTATGGAAGGGAGGGACTACAATGAGCAGTTCTTC.

J is TRBJ1-2 and V is TRBV15; 9 bases are shared with TRBD1. The CDR3 contains 15 residues. V was pared by 3 bases and J by 7 bases, with 9 bases of the junction left unmatched. Looked up from germline, CDR1 is LNHNV and CDR2 is YYDKDF (reference sequence). For the CDR3, the DNA is TGTGCCACCAGCAGGGCTTTCGGGACAGGGAGTGGCTACACCTTC. Translated, it gives CATSRAFGTGSGYTF.

This rearrangement joins TRBV27 to TRBJ2-1; D is ambiguous. The CDR3 consists of 16 residues. The V end lost 0 bases, the J end lost 3 bases, and 12 bases lay between the germline ends. Germline loops: CDR1 MNHEY, CDR2 SMNVEV (reference sequence). CDR3 DNA: TGTGCCAGCAGTTTATCGCCAGAGACAAACTACAATGAGCAGTTCTTC. As protein: CASSLSPETNYNEQFF.

The chain joins TRBV19 to TRBJ1-2, with 8 bases lining up with TRBD1. This CDR3 has 13 residues. V lost 4 bases to trimming and J lost 8 bases; unmatched junction nucleotides: 6. Germline CDR1 LNHDA, CDR2 SQIVND (reference sequence). CDR3 bases: TGTGCCAGTAGTACAGGACAGGGCCGGGGCTACACCTTC. It specifies CASSTGQGRGYTF.

The chain has TRBV6-2 or TRBV6-3 and TRBJ1-3, with unresolved D. Germline CDR1 and CDR2: MNHEY and SVGEGT. V dropped 2 bases and J dropped 0 bases, with 8 bases sitting between them. The CDR3 contains 15 residues. The CDR3 bases are TGTGCCAGCAGTTACGGGCGGGACTCTGGAAACACCATATATTTT. Translation: CASSYGRDSGNTIYF.

The chain has TRBV11-2 and TRBJ2-1, with 8 bases that match TRBD2. This CDR3 contains 15 residues. Germline V gene lookup returns CDR1 SGHAT and CDR2 FQNNGV. J lost 7 bases, V lost 0 bases, and 5 bases had no gene match. As DNA, the CDR3 is TGTGCCAGCAGCTTAGAGCGGGGGGTAAGGAATGAGCAGTTCTTC. Protein product: CASSLERGVRNEQFF.

This sequence joins TRBV12-5 and TRBJ1-2; 11 nucleotides line up with TRBD1. CDR1 and CDR2 (germline): LGHNT, FRNRAP. The trim removed 6 bases at V and 0 bases at J, leaving 3 bases unmatched. CDR3 length equals 15 residues. CDR3 DNA sequence: TGTGCTAGTGGGGGGACAGGGGGTACTAACTATGGCTACACCTTC. Encoded protein: CASGGTGGTNYGYTF.

This clone was counted once. The chain couples TRBV3-1 (or the pseudogene TRBV3-2) to TRBJ2-1; D not certain. Germline V gene data show CDR1 as LGHDT and CDR2 as YNNKEL (reference sequence). V lost 3 bases and J 9 bases, leaving 6 bases between the germline ends. The CDR3 spans 11 residues. The DNA for the CDR3 is TGTGCCAGCAGCCAGTCTAGTGAGCAGTTCTTC. Its translation is CASSQSSEQFF.